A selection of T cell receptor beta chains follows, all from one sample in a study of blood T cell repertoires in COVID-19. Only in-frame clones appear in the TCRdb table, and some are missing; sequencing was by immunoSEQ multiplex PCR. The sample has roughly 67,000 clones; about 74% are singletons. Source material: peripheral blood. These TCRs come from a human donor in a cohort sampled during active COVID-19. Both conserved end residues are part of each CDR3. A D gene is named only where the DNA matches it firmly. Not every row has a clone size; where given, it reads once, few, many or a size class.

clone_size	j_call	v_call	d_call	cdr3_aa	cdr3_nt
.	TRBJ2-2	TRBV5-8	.	CASSLTGANTGELFF	TGTGCCAGCAGCTTGACAGGCGCGAACACCGGGGAGCTGTTTTTT
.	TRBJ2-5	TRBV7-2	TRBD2	CASSSSSGGQETQYF	TGTGCCAGCAGCTCCTCTAGCGGGGGCCAAGAGACCCAGTACTTC
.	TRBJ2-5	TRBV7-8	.	CASSYRPPGQETQYF	TGTGCCAGCAGCTATCGTCCTCCCGGCCAAGAGACCCAGTACTTC
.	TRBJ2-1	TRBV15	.	CATRGGAGNEQFF	TGTGCCACCAGGGGGGGGGCTGGCAATGAGCAGTTCTTC
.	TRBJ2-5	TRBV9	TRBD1	CASSAGQGAPQYF	TGTGCCAGCAGCGCAGGACAGGGAGCCCCCCAGTACTTC
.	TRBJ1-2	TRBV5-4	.	CASSLQGISGYTF	TGTGCCAGCAGCTTGCAGGGAATTAGTGGCTACACCTTC
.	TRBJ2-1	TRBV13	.	CASSLGIGYSIF	TGTGCCAGCAGCTTAGGAATCGGCTACAGCATCTTC
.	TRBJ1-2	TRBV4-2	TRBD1	CASSQETGAPYGYTF	TGTGCCAGCAGCCAAGAGACAGGGGCTCCCTATGGCTACACCTTC
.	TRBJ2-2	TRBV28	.	CASNEYTGELFF	TGTGCCAGCAACGAGTACACCGGGGAGCTGTTTTTT
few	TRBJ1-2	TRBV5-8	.	CASSRTGPYGYTF	TGTGCCAGCAGCCGAACAGGGCCTTATGGCTACACCTTC
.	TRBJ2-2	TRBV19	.	CASRGRWEVPNTGELFF	TGTGCCAGTAGGGGGAGGTGGGAGGTCCCGAACACCGGGGAGCTGTTTTTT
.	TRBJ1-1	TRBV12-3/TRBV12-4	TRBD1	CAIAGQGDEAFF	TGTGCCATCGCGGGACAGGGAGATGAAGCTTTCTTT
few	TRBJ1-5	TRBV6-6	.	CASSYAQVFNQPQHF	TGTGCCAGCAGTTACGCACAGGTTTTCAATCAGCCCCAGCATTTT
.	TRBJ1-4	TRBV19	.	CASKGGATNEKLFF	TGTGCCAGTAAAGGGGGAGCAACTAATGAAAAACTGTTTTTT
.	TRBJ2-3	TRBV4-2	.	CASSQDRSTDTQYF	TGTGCCAGCAGCCAAGACAGGAGCACAGATACGCAGTATTTT
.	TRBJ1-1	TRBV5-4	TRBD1	CASSWTGKNTEAFF	TGTGCCAGCAGCTGGACAGGGAAGAACACTGAAGCTTTCTTT
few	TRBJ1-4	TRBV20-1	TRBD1	CSASPGTGNEKLFF	TGCAGTGCTAGTCCCGGGACAGGGAATGAAAAACTGTTTTTT
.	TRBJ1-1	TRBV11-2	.	CASSLGQTNTEAFF	TGTGCCAGCAGCTTAGGACAGACGAACACTGAAGCTTTCTTT
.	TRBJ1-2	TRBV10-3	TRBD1	CAISADRGVGGYTF	TGTGCCATCAGTGCGGACAGGGGTGTTGGAGGCTACACCTTC
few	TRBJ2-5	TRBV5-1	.	CASSFLSPTGGEETQYF	TGCGCCAGCAGCTTTCTTTCTCCCACAGGGGGGGAAGAGACCCAGTACTTC
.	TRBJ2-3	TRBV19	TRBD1	CASSEMGRGQATDTQYF	TGTGCCAGTAGTGAGATGGGTCGGGGACAGGCAACAGATACGCAGTATTTT
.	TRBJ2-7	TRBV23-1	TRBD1	CASSPQGETYEQYF	TGCGCCAGCAGTCCACAGGGGGAGACCTACGAGCAGTACTTC
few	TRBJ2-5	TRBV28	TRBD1	CASSSQGFQETQYF	TGTGCCAGCAGTTCACAGGGGTTTCAAGAGACCCAGTACTTC
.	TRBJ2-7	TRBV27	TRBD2	CASSFGRGRGSYEQYF	TGTGCCAGCAGTTTTGGTCGCGGGAGGGGGTCCTACGAGCAGTACTTC
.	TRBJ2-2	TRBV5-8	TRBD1	CASSLQGADTGELFF	TGTGCCAGCAGCTTACAGGGGGCAGACACCGGGGAGCTGTTTTTT
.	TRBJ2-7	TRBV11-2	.	CASSLVSPGPRAYEQYF	TGTGCCAGCAGCTTAGTGTCCCCAGGGCCCCGCGCCTACGAGCAGTACTTC
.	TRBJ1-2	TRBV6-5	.	CATRAGLGYGYTF	TGTGCCACCAGGGCGGGGCTGGGCTATGGCTACACCTTC
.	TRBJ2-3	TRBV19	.	CASSMGLAYSDTQYF	TGTGCCAGTAGTATGGGACTGGCTTATTCTGATACGCAGTATTTT
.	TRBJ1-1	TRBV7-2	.	CASSLERLNTEAFF	TGTGCCAGCAGCTTAGAACGGTTGAACACTGAAGCTTTCTTT
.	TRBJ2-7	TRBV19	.	CASSTGLRGEQYF	TGTGCCAGTAGTACCGGACTCCGGGGGGAGCAGTACTTC
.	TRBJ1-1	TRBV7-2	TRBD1	CASSLGQGPTEAFF	TGTGCCAGCAGCTTAGGACAGGGGCCCACTGAAGCTTTCTTT
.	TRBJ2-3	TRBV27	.	CASSISQDGTDTQYF	TGTGCCAGCAGTATCTCTCAAGACGGGACAGATACGCAGTATTTT
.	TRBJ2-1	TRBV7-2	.	CASSLAPAGTYNEQFF	TGTGCCAGCAGCTTAGCGCCGGCAGGGACCTACAATGAGCAGTTCTTC
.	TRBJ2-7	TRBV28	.	CASSQSAGGPSYEQYF	TGTGCCAGCAGTCAGTCTGCCGGGGGACCATCCTACGAGCAGTACTTC
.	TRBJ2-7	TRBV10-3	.	CAISGGTHYEQYF	TGTGCCATCAGTGGCGGGACTCACTACGAGCAGTACTTC
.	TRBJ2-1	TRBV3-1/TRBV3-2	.	CASSQLRERVRHEQFF	TGTGCCAGCAGCCAACTCAGGGAACGTGTTAGGCATGAGCAGTTCTTC
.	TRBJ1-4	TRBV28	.	CASSLSGSYGEKLFF	TGTGCCAGCAGTTTATCAGGGTCCTATGGGGAAAAACTGTTTTTT
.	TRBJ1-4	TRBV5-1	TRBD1	CASSLGGGTEKLFF	TGCGCCAGCAGCTTGGGAGGGGGCACTGAAAAACTGTTTTTT
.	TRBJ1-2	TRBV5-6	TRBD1	CASSLVNRGNYGYTF	TGTGCCAGCAGCTTGGTTAACAGGGGTAACTATGGCTACACCTTT
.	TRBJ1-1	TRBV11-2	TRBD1	CASSLVRGPAEAFF	TGTGCCAGCAGCTTAGTCAGGGGGCCGGCTGAAGCTTTCTTT
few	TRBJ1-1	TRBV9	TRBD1	CASSRTGTATEAFF	TGTGCCAGCTCCAGAACCGGGACAGCCACTGAAGCTTTCTTT
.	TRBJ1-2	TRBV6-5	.	CASNPGQQFYGYTF	TGTGCCAGCAATCCGGGACAACAATTCTATGGCTACACCTTC
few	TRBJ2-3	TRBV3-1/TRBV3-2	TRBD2	CASSQVLERGRSDTQYF	TGTGCCAGCAGCCAAGTCCTGGAGCGGGGTCGGTCAGATACGCAGTATTTT
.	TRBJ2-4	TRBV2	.	CASSEAGQGLHIQYF	TGTGCCAGCAGTGAAGCGGGCCAGGGCCTACACATTCAGTACTTC
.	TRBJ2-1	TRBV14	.	CASSQLALGNEQFF	TGTGCCAGCAGCCAATTGGCACTAGGCAATGAGCAGTTCTTC
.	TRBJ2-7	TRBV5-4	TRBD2	CASSSGSGSVGEQYF	TGTGCCAGCAGCTCTGGTAGCGGGAGTGTAGGCGAGCAGTACTTC
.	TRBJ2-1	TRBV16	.	CASSQLRGEQFF	TGTGCCAGCAGCCAATTAAGAGGTGAGCAGTTCTTC
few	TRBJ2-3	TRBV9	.	CASSGTAAVTQYF	TGTGCCAGCAGCGGGACAGCCGCGGTTACGCAGTATTTT
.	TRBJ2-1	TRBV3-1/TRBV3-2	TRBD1	CASGPYLTRDRQHNEQFF	TGTGCCAGCGGACCCTATTTGACCCGGGACAGGCAACACAATGAGCAGTTCTTC